What follows are 32 T cell receptor beta chains derived from one specimen sequenced in a study of identical twins (TCRdb year 2016). The library came from 5' RACE. Sequenced on an Illumina HiSeq 2000. TCRdb reworked the public reads: Q25 trimming with fastp, MiXCR clone assembly, productive beta chains retained. Each record represents a unique CDR3 protein, reported with the most common genes and DNA among its rows. The sample records about 890,000 distinct CDR3 sequences, about 12% of which are singletons. The top ten constitute about 1.5% of the sample. This sample was shared with a second study, whose subject was yellow fever vaccine responses in identical twins.

The sequencing input was PBMCs. The receptor set was obtained from a woman aged 18-35 years in good health.

This rearrangement joins TRBV3-1 to TRBJ2-3, with TRBD2 identical over 8 bases. Germline values: CDR1 LGHDT, CDR2 YNNKEL (reference sequence). This CDR3 is 16 amino acids long. V shed 1 base, J shed 5 bases, and the junction held 8 bases outside the gene matches. The CDR3 loop reads CASSQVGLAGGDTQYF. In DNA, the CDR3 is TGTGCCAGCAGCCAAGTGGGTCTAGCGGGTGGAGATACGCAGTATTTT.

There are a few counts of this clonotype. This chain joins TRBV5-6 and TRBJ2-1; 7 bases line up with TRBD1. CDR1 SGHDT and CDR2 YYEEEE come from the germline V gene. The CDR3 is 16 residues long. Germline trimming cut 4 bases from V and 4 bases from J; bases unmatched to any gene: 11. The CDR3 DNA reads as TGTGCCAGCAGCCCACCCCGACAGGGCTTGTACAATGAGCAGTTCTTC. Protein: CASSPPRQGLYNEQFF.

This chain uses TRBV7-2 with TRBJ2-3; D unresolved. The V end was cut by 1 base, the J end by 4 bases, with 15 bases between. The CDR3 has 16 residues. Germline V gene lookup returns CDR1 SGHTA and CDR2 FQGNSA. The CDR3 nucleotides read TGTGCCAGCAGCTTAGAGGGTGGGGTAAAATCAGATACGCAGTATTTT. Amino acid sequence: CASSLEGGVKSDTQYF.

This chain connects TRBV18 to TRBJ2-7; no firm D call. The CDR3 loop spans 15 amino acids. The germline V and J ends were trimmed by 6 bases and 0 bases, with 15 bases remaining between them. CDR1 and CDR2 from the germline V gene are KGHSH and LQKENI. The CDR3 loop reads CASSPPGPSSYEQYF. DNA of the CDR3: TGTGCCAGCTCTCCCCCCGGTCCAAGCTCCTACGAGCAGTACTTC.

This sequence joins TRBV5-5 and TRBJ2-5, with 13 bases fitting TRBD2. The germline CDR1 and CDR2 sequences are SGHKS and YYEKEE (reference sequence). Trimming at V came to 3 bases and at J to 5 bases, leaving 13 bases not matched to a gene. The CDR3 runs to 18 residues. CDR3 protein: CASSYTPGLAGIIETQYF. DNA of the CDR3: TGTGCCAGCAGCTATACGCCGGGACTAGCGGGAATAATCGAGACCCAGTACTTC.

The table lists this clonotype with a few counts. The chain employs TRBV4-1 and TRBJ1-1; 7 bases match TRBD1. V gave up 5 bases and J gave up 0 bases; unmatched junction bases: 6. This CDR3 region has 15 residues. Germline lookup yields CDR1 MGHRA and CDR2 YSYEKL. CDR3 sequence (DNA): TGCGCCAGCAGCAGACAGGGATTAATGAACACTGAAGCTTTCTTT. It codes for CASSRQGLMNTEAFF.

In this sample, this clonotype turned up a few times. The V and J genes are TRBV12-3 or TRBV12-4 and TRBJ1-1; the match to TRBD1 covers 9 bases. CDR3 length equals 15 residues. Trimming at V came to 5 bases and at J to 10 bases, leaving 14 bases not matched to a gene. The CDR3 sequence: CASSTTGTGSRRAFF. CDR3 sequence (DNA): TGTGCCAGCAGTACGACCGGGACAGGGTCTCGGAGAGCTTTCTTT.

In this sample, this clonotype turned up many times. This chain links TRBV7-9 with TRBJ2-6; no reliable D call. Germline V gene data show CDR1 as SEHNR and CDR2 as FQNEAQ (reference sequence). The CDR3 consists of 16 residues. V shed 4 bases and J shed 1 base, with 11 bases lying between them. This CDR3 reads CASSYLHGSGANVLTF. CDR3 DNA sequence: TGTGCCAGCAGCTACCTACACGGATCTGGGGCCAACGTCCTGACTTTC.

The J gene is TRBJ2-5, the V gene TRBV7-8; the D is unclear. The CDR3 length is 19 residues. Germline CDR1 and CDR2: SGHVS and FQNEAQ. V was clipped by 1 base and J by 5 bases, with 26 bases between them. The CDR3 DNA reads TGTGCCAGCAGCTTAGATAGCTACCTCCCGACACCCGTCAGGGAGACCCAGTACTTC. Translated: CASSLDSYLPTPVRETQYF.

This clonotype was picked up a small number of times. The chain couples TRBV7-6 to TRBJ2-1; TRBD2 aligns across 13 bases. J was trimmed by 9 bases and V by 5 bases; bases with no gene match: 4. CDR1 SGHVS and CDR2 FNYEAQ come from the germline V gene. This CDR3 region has 14 residues. CDR3 in DNA: TGTGCCAGCAGCGGGACTAGCGGGAATCCTGAGCAGTTCTTC. This encodes CASSGTSGNPEQFF.

The rearrangement links TRBV4-1 to TRBJ2-1; D is perhaps TRBD2 (6 bases). CDR3 length: 16 amino acids. Trimming stripped 3 bases from V and 2 bases from J, with 14 bases between. Germline lookup yields CDR1 MGHRA and CDR2 YSYEKL. This CDR3 reads CASSHPASDPYNEQFF. CDR3 in DNA: TGCGCCAGCAGCCACCCAGCTAGCGACCCCTACAATGAGCAGTTCTTC.

In this sample, this clonotype turned up a few times. This chain uses TRBV20-1 with TRBJ2-2; no clear D. The CDR3 covers 15 residues. Per the germline V gene, CDR1 is DFQATT and CDR2 is SNEGSKA (reference sequence). V lost 3 bases and J lost 2, with 13 bases in between. The CDR3 here is CSARGYRDNTGELFF. As DNA, the CDR3 is TGCAGTGCTAGGGGTTACAGAGATAACACCGGGGAGCTGTTTTTT.

The chain has TRBV20-1 and TRBJ2-1; D is ambiguous. The CDR3 has 16 amino acids. V was pared by 3 bases and J by 2 bases, with 17 bases between. Germline CDR1 DFQATT, CDR2 SNEGSKA (reference sequence). The CDR3: CSARSPGRATYNEQFF. Here the CDR3 DNA reads TGCAGTGCTAGGTCCCCCGGGCGAGCCACCTACAATGAGCAGTTCTTC.

This clonotype showed up just a few times. This chain links TRBV7-2 with TRBJ1-1; D gene unclear. The germline V gene has CDR1 SGHTA and CDR2 FQGNSA. Deletions cut 3 bases from V and 1 base from J, with 18 bases between. The CDR3 consists of 17 residues. CDR3 residues: CASSLSPFPRKNTEAFF. Here the CDR3 DNA reads TGTGCCAGCAGCTTGAGCCCCTTTCCACGGAAGAACACTGAAGCTTTCTTT.

V and J are TRBV14 and TRBJ1-1; D is uncertain. CDR3 length: 19 residues. Trimming took off 2 bases at V and 3 bases at J, with 25 bases between the two ends. Germline V gene lookup returns CDR1 SGHDN and CDR2 FVKESK. In nucleotides, the CDR3 is TGTGCCAGCAGCCAAAGATTTGGGGTAGTGGGCGACGGGTACACTGAAGCTTTCTTT. It encodes CASSQRFGVVGDGYTEAFF.

This sequence joins TRBV5-5 and TRBJ1-1; TRBD1 might be the D (5 bases). Germline V gene lookup returns CDR1 SGHKS and CDR2 YYEKEE (reference sequence). Trimming took 4 bases from V and 2 from J, leaving 15 bases between them. CDR3 length: 15 residues. CDR3 in DNA: TGTGCCAGCAGCCCCCTGACCGACAGCAACACTGAAGCTTTCTTT. This gives the protein CASSPLTDSNTEAFF. Full variable domain (rest looked up from reference TRBV5-5 and TRBJ1-1): DAGVTQSPTHLIKTRGQQVTLRCSPISGHKSVSWYQQVLGQGPQFIFQYYEKEERGRGNFPDRFSARQFPNYSSELNVNALLLGDSALYLCASSPLTDSNTEAFFGQGTRLTVV.

V is TRBV2 and J is TRBJ1-2; D remains unclear. Germline V gene data show CDR1 as SNHLY and CDR2 as FYNNEI. The CDR3 is made up of 13 amino acids. V lost 3 bases, J lost 4 bases, and 9 bases lay in between. The CDR3 DNA sequence: TGTGCCAGCAGTGATAGGCTGATCTATGGCTACACCTTC. Translated: CASSDRLIYGYTF. Full variable domain (outside the CDR3, taken from reference TRBV2 and TRBJ1-2): EPEVTQTPSHQVTQMGQEVILRCVPISNHLYFYWYRQILGQKVEFLVSFYNNEISEKSEIFDDQFSVERPDGSNFTLKIRSTKLEDSAMYFCASSDRLIYGYTFGSGTRLTVV.

V is TRBV28 and J is TRBJ2-5; D gene unclear. This CDR3 is built from 15 residues. The germline V gene encodes CDR1 MDHEN and CDR2 SYDVKM. The V end was cut by 4 bases, the J end by 1 base, with 13 bases between. In nucleotides, the CDR3 is TGTGCCAGCAGTTCGTCCTGGCTAGTCCAAGAGACCCAGTACTTC. Protein product: CASSSSWLVQETQYF.

The rearrangement uses TRBV19 and TRBJ1-1; D unresolved. V was clipped by 7 bases and J by 4 bases, with 16 bases between them. The CDR3 has 14 amino acids. The germline CDR1 and CDR2 sequences are LNHDA and SQIVND (reference sequence). CDR3 sequence reads: CASNFGSLGTEAFF. The CDR3 DNA reads as TGTGCCAGTAACTTCGGGTCTCTGGGCACTGAAGCTTTCTTT.

The chain couples TRBV10-3 to TRBJ2-3; TRBD2 aligns across 10 bases. The length of the CDR3 is 15 residues. V gave up 4 bases and J gave up 3 bases; unmatched junction bases: 4. In germline, CDR1 is ENHRY, CDR2 SYGVKD. CDR3 residues: CAISALAGQTDTQYF. DNA of the CDR3: TGTGCCATCAGTGCACTAGCGGGACAAACAGATACGCAGTATTTT.

This clonotype was counted a few times. The rearrangement joins TRBV10-3 to TRBJ2-7; D call uncertain. Germline V gene data show CDR1 as ENHRY and CDR2 as SYGVKD. V was clipped by 3 bases and J by 1 base, with 4 bases between them. The CDR3 sequence is 12 residues long. CDR3 residues: CAISDRSYEQYV. The DNA for the CDR3 is TGTGCCATCAGTGACAGATCCTACGAGCAGTACGTC.

In its sample, this clonotype was seen a few times. The chain recombines TRBV12-3 or TRBV12-4 with TRBJ1-2; a possible D gene is TRBD1 (6 bases). Trimming pared 4 bases from V and 8 bases from J, leaving 14 bases between. The CDR3 spans 13 residues. The CDR3 region has the DNA TGTGCCAGCAGTTCAAACAGGGTCTGGGGCTACACCTTC. Residues: CASSSNRVWGYTF.

This clonotype was seen a handful of times. The V and J genes are TRBV3-1 and TRBJ1-5; D is unclear. V lost 2 bases, J lost 3 bases, and 8 bases lay in between. This CDR3 has 14 residues. Germline V CDR1 and CDR2: LGHDT, YNNKEL (reference sequence). The CDR3 is CASSQPGFNQPQHF. The DNA of the CDR3 is TGTGCCAGCAGCCAACCAGGCTTCAATCAGCCCCAGCATTTT.

This clonotype was counted between two and nine times. This chain joins TRBV5-1 and TRBJ2-3; 11 nucleotides agree with TRBD2. Germline values: CDR1 SGHRS, CDR2 YFSETQ. This CDR3 region has 17 residues. Trimming took 4 bases from V and 6 from J; bases not matched to a gene: 13. The CDR3, as DNA: TGCGCCAGCAGCCCCGGTGGGACTAGCGGAAGGAGGGATACGCAGTATTTT. It yields the protein CASSPGGTSGRRDTQYF.

The CDR3 nucleotides are TGTGCCAGCAGCTTACGGACTAGCGGACCAAGCACAGATACGCAGTATTTT. Its protein product is CASSLRTSGPSTDTQYF. The chain recombines TRBV11-2 with TRBJ2-3, with TRBD2 matching 10 bases. This CDR3 contains 17 residues. The germline gives CDR1 SGHAT, CDR2 FQNNGV. J gave up 0 bases and V 2 bases, and 5 bases lay outside the gene matches.

This clonotype was observed a few times. The rearrangement uses TRBV5-1 and TRBJ1-6; D call uncertain. The CDR3 totals 16 residues. The germline V and J ends were trimmed by 5 bases and 0 bases, with 12 bases remaining between them. The germline V gene encodes CDR1 SGHRS and CDR2 YFSETQ. The chain's CDR3 is CASSQRGSSYNSPLHF. CDR3 coding DNA: TGCGCCAGCAGTCAACGAGGTAGCTCCTATAATTCACCCCTCCACTTT.

The CDR3 spells CASRYRPHYEQYF. CDR3 nucleotides: TGTGCCAGCAGATACAGGCCACACTACGAGCAGTACTTC. The chain couples TRBV28 to TRBJ2-7; a weak D match, TRBD1 (5 bases). The V and J ends lost 6 bases and 3 bases respectively, with 12 bases between them. The CDR3 has 13 residues. Germline values: CDR1 MDHEN, CDR2 SYDVKM.

V gene TRBV7-9 combines with J gene TRBJ2-7; a possible D gene is TRBD2 (5 bases). CDR1 and CDR2 (germline): SEHNR, FQNEAQ (reference sequence). Trimming removed 3 bases at V and 4 bases at J, with 19 bases between. The CDR3 covers 16 residues. The CDR3 DNA reads TGTGCCAGCAGCTTTGGTTCGGGGAAGCAAGGATACGAGCAGTACTTC. Protein sequence: CASSFGSGKQGYEQYF.

In this sample, this clonotype turned up many times. The chain combines TRBV6-5 with TRBJ1-1; perhaps TRBD1 as D (5 bases). The length of the CDR3 is 14 residues. V lost 2 bases to trimming and J lost 5 bases, with 12 bases between them. Germline CDR1 MNHEY, CDR2 SVGAGI. DNA of the CDR3: TGTGCCAGCAGTTACGGGGGGGGTTGGACTGAAGCTTTCTTT. Amino acids: CASSYGGGWTEAFF.

This clonotype was counted at least ten times. V and J are TRBV4-2 and TRBJ2-1; a weak D match, TRBD2 (5 bases). Trimming removed 2 bases at V and 9 bases at J, with 8 bases between. The CDR3 loop spans 12 amino acids. Per germline, CDR1 LGHNA and CDR2 YNFKEQ. CDR3 residues: CASSQRTFEQFF. The CDR3 coding sequence is TGTGCCAGCAGCCAAAGGACTTTTGAGCAGTTCTTC.

This clonotype came up a few times. This chain uses TRBV24-1 with TRBJ2-5, with 8 bases fitting TRBD2. The germline gives CDR1 KGHDR, CDR2 SFDVKD. J gave up 1 base and V 0 bases, and 3 bases lay outside the gene matches. CDR3 length equals 16 residues. CDR3 nucleotides: TGTGCCACCAGTGATTTGAGGCTAGCGGGCCAAGAGACCCAGTACTTC. This sequence encodes CATSDLRLAGQETQYF.

The chain uses TRBV9 and TRBJ1-1; D is uncertain. The germline CDR1 and CDR2 sequences are SGDLS and YYNGEE. The V end lost 3 bases, the J end lost 0 bases, and 15 bases lay between the germline ends. This CDR3 contains 16 residues. The CDR3 protein is CASSALTTPMNTEAFF. The CDR3 DNA sequence: TGTGCCAGCAGCGCCCTTACAACACCCATGAACACTGAAGCTTTCTTT.